The 17 T cell receptor beta chains below were found in one sample sequenced in a study of radiotherapy plus CTLA-4 blockade in lung cancer. Data came from immunoSEQ multiplex PCR; TCRdb stores just in-frame clones and leaves some out. Of approximately 45,000 clones in the sample, more than 60% were seen once. The sample was peripheral blood, taken from a patient treated with radiotherapy plus ipilimumab. The receptors shown here come from a human donor with non-small cell lung cancer who had a partial response to radiotherapy plus ipilimumab.

The J gene is TRBJ2-3, the V gene TRBV7-3; 9 bases line up with TRBD2. The V gene end was trimmed by 2 bases and the J gene end by 3 bases; junction bases not matched to a gene: 9. CDR1 SGHTA and CDR2 FQGTGA come from the germline V gene. The CDR3 spans 17 residues. The CDR3 bases are TGTGCCAGCAGCTTACGGGCGGGGGGGCCTAGTACAGATACGCAGTATTTT. It specifies CASSLRAGGPSTDTQYF.

The rearrangement joins TRBV7-3 to TRBJ2-3, with 8 bases that match TRBD1. The germline CDR1 and CDR2 sequences are SGHTA and FQGTGA. Trimming cost V 4 bases and J 2 bases; bases outside gene matches: 5. This CDR3 has 15 residues. CDR3 bases: TGTGCCAGCAGCTCGACAGGGGTCGCCACAGATACGCAGTATTTT. Amino acid sequence: CASSSTGVATDTQYF.

This clone was recorded a few times. The V and J genes are TRBV7-9 and TRBJ2-1; possibly TRBD2 for D (7 bases). V dropped 5 bases and J dropped 7 bases, with 18 bases sitting between them. CDR3 length equals 15 residues. CDR1 SEHNR and CDR2 FQNEAQ come from the germline V gene (reference sequence). The CDR3 loop reads CASSRGAYVSNEQFF. In nucleotides, the CDR3 is TGTGCCAGCAGCCGGGGGGCCTACGTCTCTAATGAGCAGTTCTTC. Supplemented by reference TRBV7-9 and TRBJ2-1, the full variable domain reads DTGVSQNPRHKITKRGQNVTFRCDPISEHNRLYWYRQTLGQGPEFLTYFQNEAQLEKSRLLSDRFSAERPKGSFSTLEIQRTEQGDSAMYLCASSRGAYVSNEQFFGPGTRLTVL.

The chain has TRBV19 and TRBJ2-3, with TRBD2 matching over 8 bases. CDR1 is LNHDA and CDR2 is SQIVND in the germline V gene (reference sequence). This CDR3 has 16 amino acids. V was pared by 4 bases and J by 4 bases, with 10 bases of the junction left unmatched. CDR3 residues: CASSTLAGGGADTQYF. The CDR3 DNA reads as TGTGCCAGTAGTACCCTGGCGGGAGGAGGGGCAGATACGCAGTATTTT.

The CDR3 sequence is CASSRGGQFIEQFF. CDR3 DNA sequence: TGTGCCAGTTCTAGGGGGGGCCAGTTTATTGAGCAGTTCTTC. This chain links TRBV6-1 with TRBJ2-1; D perhaps matches TRBD2 (7 bases). Trimming pared 9 bases from V and 9 bases from J, leaving 21 bases between. Germline V gives CDR1 MNHNS, CDR2 SASEGT. This CDR3 has 14 residues.

V usage is TRBV19 and J usage is TRBJ2-3; D gene unclear. Looked up from germline, CDR1 is LNHDA and CDR2 is SQIVND (reference sequence). Trimming pared 1 base from V and 2 bases from J, leaving 13 bases between. This CDR3 is built from 16 residues. CDR3 sequence: CASSIGALPYTDTQYF. Here the CDR3 DNA reads TGTGCCAGTAGTATAGGGGCGCTCCCCTACACAGATACGCAGTATTTT.

V gene TRBV6-5 combines with J gene TRBJ1-2; the match to TRBD1 covers 12 bases. The J segment lost 7 bases and the V segment lost 6 bases, leaving 9 bases of the junction unmatched. Per the germline V gene, CDR1 is MNHEY and CDR2 is SVGAGI. The CDR3 totals 15 residues. CDR3 amino acids: CASRDRDRGRGGYTF. CDR3 in DNA: TGTGCCAGCAGGGACCGGGACAGGGGGCGAGGTGGCTACACCTTC.

This rearrangement joins TRBV6-6 to TRBJ2-7, with TRBD1 matching over 10 bases. The junction had 7 bases not matched to a gene; V was cut back by 6 bases and J by 5 bases. The CDR3 has 14 amino acids. The germline gives CDR1 MNHNY, CDR2 SVGAGI (reference sequence). CDR3: CASSSPGQGNEQYF. In DNA, the CDR3 is TGTGCCAGCAGCAGCCCGGGACAGGGGAACGAGCAGTACTTC.

This clone has just one count. This chain uses TRBV2 with TRBJ1-5; maybe TRBD1 (6 bases). The CDR3 has 13 amino acids. Germline assignment: CDR1 SNHLY and CDR2 FYNNEI. V dropped 4 bases and J dropped 2 bases, with 6 bases sitting between them. DNA for the CDR3: TGTGCCAGCAGTGGGACAGGCAATCAGCCCCAGCATTTT. Amino acids: CASSGTGNQPQHF.

The chain is built from TRBV11-1 and TRBJ1-1; D unresolved. V was shortened by 3 bases and J by 1 base, with 9 bases between the two germline ends. Germline CDR1 SGHAT, CDR2 FQDESV (reference sequence). The CDR3 has 14 residues. This chain's CDR3 is CASSFRHSNTEAFF. CDR3 coding DNA: TGTGCCAGCAGCTTTAGACACTCGAACACTGAAGCTTTCTTT.

This clone has a handful of counts. The V call is TRBV30, the J call TRBJ2-5; D gene ambiguous. Trimming stripped 5 bases from V and 1 base from J, with 11 bases between. This CDR3 has 13 amino acids. Germline V gene sequence: CDR1 GTSNPN, CDR2 SVGIG (reference sequence). Here the CDR3 reads CAWQRGFQETQYF. The CDR3, as DNA: TGTGCCTGGCAAAGAGGATTCCAAGAGACCCAGTACTTC.

The V and J genes are TRBV21-1 and TRBJ1-4. TRBV21-1 has pseudogene status. The length of the CDR3 is 16 residues. The CDR3 sequence is CASSKGRVRGGEKLFF. The CDR3 DNA follows: TGTGCCAGCAGCAAAGGTAGGGTAAGGGGGGGTGAAAAACTGTTTTTT.

The gene calls are TRBV7-9 and TRBJ2-7; a possible D gene is TRBD1 (7 bases). Germline V gives CDR1 SEHNR, CDR2 FQNEAQ (reference sequence). CDR3 length: 16 residues. The germline V and J ends were trimmed by 5 bases and 5 bases, with 22 bases remaining between them. The CDR3 here is CASSADAGQKVHEQYF. CDR3 DNA: TGTGCCAGCAGCGCGGACGCGGGACAGAAAGTCCACGAGCAGTACTTC.

The gene calls are TRBV11-2 and TRBJ1-1, with TRBD1 as a possible D gene (5 bases). CDR3 length: 15 residues. Trimming took 5 bases from V and 5 from J, leaving 18 bases between them. Germline V gene sequence: CDR1 SGHAT, CDR2 FQNNGV. CDR3 protein: CASSIRGGGKTEAFF. CDR3 in DNA: TGTGCCAGCAGCATTAGGGGCGGGGGGAAGACTGAAGCTTTCTTT.

This chain connects TRBV5-5 to TRBJ1-2; D is undetermined. The V gene lost 3 bases and the J gene lost 1 base, with 10 bases spanning the gap. The CDR3 totals 14 residues. The germline gives CDR1 SGHKS, CDR2 YYEKEE (reference sequence). In DNA form, the CDR3 reads TGTGCCAGCAGCTGGAGGCTGGGTAACTATGGCTACACCTTC. It is translated as CASSWRLGNYGYTF.

The table lists this clone with a count of one. The chain employs TRBV15 and TRBJ2-7; possibly TRBD1 for D (6 bases). V was cut by 1 base and J by 1 base, with 8 bases left in between. The CDR3 extends over 14 amino acids. CDR1 and CDR2 from the germline V gene are LNHNV and YYDKDF (reference sequence). The CDR3 coding sequence is TGTGCCACCAGCAGAGGAGACAGGTCCTACGAGCAGTACTTC. It codes for CATSRGDRSYEQYF.

The rearrangement joins TRBV30 to TRBJ1-2; D unresolved. Germline V gene sequence: CDR1 GTSNPN, CDR2 SVGIG (reference sequence). The V end lost 5 bases, the J end lost 3 bases, and 19 bases lay between the germline ends. The CDR3 extends over 15 amino acids. CDR3: CAWEVGRLGDYGYTF. The CDR3 DNA reads TGTGCCTGGGAAGTAGGCCGGCTGGGAGACTATGGCTACACCTTC.